The 28 T cell receptor beta chains in this list originate from one sample, sequenced in a study of cytomegalovirus exposure and HLA in healthy donors. PCR was performed using 60 Vbeta and 13 Jbeta primers. The method was immunoSEQ multiplex PCR; TCRdb's version includes in-frame clones alone and lacks a portion of them. The sample holds over 100,000 clones, around 70% seen once. Sequenced material: PBMCs. The receptors come from a man aged 30 to 45 in good health and CMV-seropositive.

The chain has TRBV19 and TRBJ2-1, with 10 bases aligning to TRBD2. After removal of 5 bases from V and 3 bases from J, the junction contained 7 bases not matched to a gene. The germline CDR1 and CDR2 sequences are LNHDA and SQIVND (reference sequence). This CDR3 region has 16 residues. The CDR3 is CASSPLTSGVYNEQFF. The CDR3 DNA reads as TGTGCCAGTAGTCCCCTCACTAGCGGGGTCTACAATGAGCAGTTCTTC.

Only a few counts were recorded for this clone. The chain recombines TRBV7-2 with TRBJ2-5, with 8 bases fitting TRBD2. With 3 bases clipped from V and 3 bases from J, the junction kept 3 bases outside the gene matches. This CDR3 region has 14 residues. Germline V gene lookup returns CDR1 SGHTA and CDR2 FQGNSA. CDR3 loop: CASSFTSGEETQYF. The CDR3 bases are TGTGCCAGCAGCTTCACTAGCGGTGAAGAGACCCAGTACTTC.

A few counts support this clone. The chain combines TRBV4-1 with TRBJ1-5, with no clear D. Germline lookup yields CDR1 MGHRA and CDR2 YSYEKL. Trimming took off 4 bases at V and 4 bases at J, with 11 bases between the two ends. The CDR3 covers 14 residues. As DNA, the CDR3 is TGCGCCAGCAGCCGATCAGGTTTAAATCAGCCCCAGCATTTT. Translating gives CASSRSGLNQPQHF.

This clone was counted a few times. The rearrangement uses TRBV25-1 and TRBJ2-4; D is possibly TRBD1 (6 bases). Germline V CDR1 and CDR2: MGHDK, SYGVNS. The CDR3 length is 14 residues. Trimming took off 3 bases at V and 7 bases at J, with 13 bases between the two ends. The CDR3 sequence: CASSDQGNRNIQYF. Here the CDR3 DNA reads TGTGCCAGCAGTGATCAGGGGAATAGGAACATTCAGTACTTC. Supplemented by reference TRBV25-1 and TRBJ2-4, the full variable domain reads EADIYQTPRYLVIGTGKKITLECSQTMGHDKMYWYQQDPGMELHLIHYSYGVNSTEKGDLSSESTVSRIRTEHFPLTLESARPSHTSQYLCASSDQGNRNIQYFGAGTRLSVL.

This clone turned up a few times. The V gene is TRBV30, the J gene TRBJ1-5, with TRBD1 matching over 10 bases. Germline V lookup: CDR1 GTSNPN, CDR2 SVGIG (reference sequence). The V gene end was trimmed by 2 bases and the J gene end by 3 bases; junction bases not matched to a gene: 4. The CDR3 has 15 amino acids. This CDR3 reads CAWSTGTGANQPQHF. CDR3 nucleotides: TGTGCCTGGAGTACCGGGACAGGGGCCAATCAGCCCCAGCATTTT.

The chain combines TRBV2 with TRBJ1-1; 7 nucleotides match TRBD1. CDR3 length: 16 residues. After removal of 0 bases from V and 7 bases from J, the junction contained 11 bases not matched to a gene. In germline, CDR1 is SNHLY, CDR2 FYNNEI. This CDR3 is CASSEALRAGGLEAFF. DNA for the CDR3: TGTGCCAGCAGTGAAGCGTTAAGGGCAGGGGGGCTTGAAGCTTTCTTT.

Notes on this clone: Other DNA variants within this sample encode the same CDR3. The V call is TRBV5-1, the J call TRBJ1-6; D ambiguous. The CDR3 runs to 16 residues. Germline CDR1 and CDR2: SGHRS and YFSETQ. The V end lost 2 bases, the J end lost 0 bases, and 9 bases lay between the germline ends. CDR3 sequence reads: CASSLEGSSYNSPLHF. In DNA, the CDR3 is TGCGCCAGCAGCTTAGAGGGAAGCTCCTATAATTCACCCCTCCACTTT.

The chain joins TRBV15 to TRBJ1-2; 9 nucleotides match TRBD1. The CDR3 length is 14 residues. The ends lost 3 bases at V and 4 bases at J; junction bases unmatched: 3. CDR1 LNHNV and CDR2 YYDKDF come from the germline V gene (reference sequence). The CDR3 DNA sequence: TGTGCCACCAGCAGGGGACAGGGATTCTATGGCTACACCTTC. Residues: CATSRGQGFYGYTF.

The CDR3 sequence is CASSWGQGDGYTF. The CDR3, as DNA: TGTGCCAGCAGCTGGGGACAGGGGGATGGCTACACCTTC. This chain links TRBV5-4 with TRBJ1-2; 11 bases match TRBD1. The germline V gene encodes CDR1 SGHNT and CDR2 YYREEE (reference sequence). The CDR3 is 13 amino acids. The junction had 1 base not matched to a gene; V was cut back by 3 bases and J by 6 bases.

J is TRBJ2-3 and V is TRBV19; tentatively, D is TRBD2 (6 bases). V shed 6 bases and J shed 0 bases, with 16 bases lying between them. Germline V lookup: CDR1 LNHDA, CDR2 SQIVND (reference sequence). This CDR3 region has 16 residues. The CDR3 DNA reads TGTGCCAGTAGGTCAGCCGGAGGGGTAAGCACAGATACGCAGTATTTT. Translating gives CASRSAGGVSTDTQYF. The whole variable domain, remainder taken from reference TRBV19 and TRBJ2-3, is DGGITQSPKYLFRKEGQNVTLSCEQNLNHDAMYWYRQDPGQGLRLIYYSQIVNDFQKGDIAEGYSVSREKKESFPLTVTSAQKNPTAFYLCASRSAGGVSTDTQYFGPGTRLTVL.

This clone was counted between two and nine times. The rearrangement uses TRBV4-1 and TRBJ1-4; perhaps TRBD1 as D (5 bases). Trimming shortened V by 1 base and J by 5 bases, and 11 bases separated the two germline ends. Germline V gene data show CDR1 as MGHRA and CDR2 as YSYEKL. The CDR3 spans 15 residues. The CDR3 here is CASSQGWGDNEKLFF. The CDR3, as DNA: TGCGCCAGCAGCCAAGGCTGGGGGGACAATGAAAAACTGTTTTTT.

The chain couples TRBV7-9 to TRBJ2-7; D uncertain. Germline CDR1 is SEHNR and CDR2 is FQNEAQ (reference sequence). Trimming removed 2 bases at V and 5 bases at J, with 7 bases between. CDR3 size: 12 residues. The CDR3 reads CASSLSLDEQYF. The CDR3 region has the DNA TGTGCCAGCAGCTTAAGTCTAGACGAGCAGTACTTC.

CDR3 protein: CASSLRGLMNTEAFF. The DNA for the CDR3 is TGCGCCAGCAGCTTAAGGGGGCTAATGAACACTGAAGCTTTCTTT. V is TRBV5-1 and J is TRBJ1-1; the match to TRBD1 covers 7 bases. V gave up 2 bases and J gave up 0 bases; unmatched junction bases: 4. Per the germline V gene, CDR1 is SGHRS and CDR2 is YFSETQ. The CDR3 sequence is 15 residues long.

The J gene is TRBJ1-2, the V gene TRBV7-2, with D possibly TRBD1 on 5 matching bases. The CDR3 loop spans 15 amino acids. The germline CDR1 and CDR2 sequences are SGHTA and FQGNSA. The V end was cut by 4 bases, the J end by 4 bases, with 16 bases between. The CDR3 DNA follows: TGTGCCAGCAGCTATTCCGGCGGGACGGTCTATGGCTACACCTTC. Amino acid sequence: CASSYSGGTVYGYTF.

This chain links TRBV4-2 with TRBJ2-1; 8 bases are a match to TRBD2. Germline-derived CDR1 and CDR2 are LGHNA and YNFKEQ. J gave up 4 bases and V 1 base, and 9 bases lay outside the gene matches. The CDR3 totals 17 residues. DNA of the CDR3: TGTGCCAGCAGCCAAGCGGATAGACTAGCGTATTACAATGAGCAGTTCTTC. This codes for CASSQADRLAYYNEQFF.

There are a few counts of this clone. The chain carries TRBV27 and TRBJ1-2; 11 nucleotides match TRBD1. V shed 3 bases and J 8 bases; nucleotides not matched to a gene: 14. Germline-derived CDR1 and CDR2 are MNHEY and SMNVEV (reference sequence). The CDR3 is 17 amino acids. CDR3: CASSFGAGTGGRGGYTF. The CDR3 nucleotides are TGTGCCAGCAGTTTTGGAGCCGGGACAGGGGGGCGAGGAGGCTACACCTTC.

The chain has TRBV6-1 and TRBJ2-5; no firm D call. Germline V lookup: CDR1 MNHNS, CDR2 SASEGT. This CDR3 spans 12 amino acids. Trimming shortened V by 8 bases and J by 5 bases, and 12 bases separated the two germline ends. For the CDR3, the DNA is TGTGCCAGCTTAACGGGTGGGGAGACCCAGTACTTC. Its protein is CASLTGGETQYF.

This clone was counted a single time. This sequence joins TRBV19 and TRBJ2-7, with 9 bases fitting TRBD2. CDR1 is LNHDA, CDR2 SQIVND, per germline (reference sequence). CDR3 length: 14 residues. V dropped 4 bases and J dropped 2; count of bases not matched to a gene: 3. As DNA, the CDR3 is TGTGCCAGTAGTACGGCGGGGGGGACCTACGAGCAGTACTTC. Translating it yields CASSTAGGTYEQYF.

As to this clone: At one end the junction does not follow the germline gene, possibly because of a read error. The chain combines TRBV7-7 with TRBJ2-2, with D unclear. From germline, CDR1 is SSHAT and CDR2 FNYEAQ (reference sequence). The length of the CDR3 is 12 residues. CDR3 in DNA: TGTGCTAGCAGCTTATTCGGCGGGGAGCTGTTTTTT. Encoded protein: CASSLFGGELFF.

This clone was observed once. The chain employs TRBV5-5 and TRBJ1-1; 11 nucleotides line up with TRBD1. The CDR3 has 14 residues. V trimming: 5 bases; J trimming: 4 bases; junction bases outside the gene matches: 4. The germline V gene encodes CDR1 SGHKS and CDR2 YYEKEE (reference sequence). CDR3 DNA: TGTGCCAGCAGGCCCGGGACAGGGGGCACTGAAGCTTTCTTT. Its protein is CASRPGTGGTEAFF.

V is TRBV5-1 and J is TRBJ2-3, with D hard to call. The CDR3 covers 14 residues. V was shortened by 0 bases and J by 2 bases, with 7 bases between the two germline ends. CDR1 is SGHRS and CDR2 is YFSETQ in the germline V gene. Here the CDR3 reads CASSLGSSTDTQYF. CDR3 DNA sequence: TGCGCCAGCAGCTTGGGTAGTTCCACAGATACGCAGTATTTT.

J is TRBJ2-2 and V is TRBV7-9; TRBD2 aligns across 15 bases. The CDR3 runs to 19 residues. J lost 4 bases, V lost 5 bases, and 11 bases had no gene match. Germline-derived CDR1 and CDR2 are SEHNR and FQNEAQ (reference sequence). CDR3 sequence: CASSGTGLAGGRGTGELFF. CDR3 bases: TGTGCCAGCAGCGGTACCGGACTAGCGGGGGGGCGGGGCACCGGGGAGCTGTTTTTT.

This chain connects TRBV4-2 to TRBJ1-5; D might be TRBD1 (6 bases). This CDR3 spans 16 amino acids. The V gene lost 0 bases and the J gene lost 4 bases, with 13 bases spanning the gap. Germline CDR1 reads LGHNA; CDR2 reads YNFKEQ. The CDR3, as DNA: TGTGCCAGCAGCCAAGAATCGGGGGGCCTAAATCAGCCCCAGCATTTT. It specifies CASSQESGGLNQPQHF.

The chain employs TRBV5-1 and TRBJ2-1, with 8 nucleotides matching TRBD2. CDR3 length: 18 amino acids. With 5 bases clipped from V and 2 bases from J, the junction kept 15 bases outside the gene matches. Looked up from germline, CDR1 is SGHRS and CDR2 is YFSETQ. CDR3 sequence reads: CASSPERLGGGPYNEQFF. The CDR3 nucleotides read TGCGCCAGCAGTCCGGAGCGGTTGGGCGGGGGGCCCTACAATGAGCAGTTCTTC.

The chain employs TRBV11-2 and TRBJ1-1, with 7 positions matching TRBD1. Losses at the gene ends were 5 bases for V and 1 base for J; bases not matched to a gene: 1. The germline V gene has CDR1 SGHAT and CDR2 FQNNGV. The CDR3 spans 13 residues. The CDR3 loop reads CASSTGANTEAFF. CDR3 nucleotides: TGTGCCAGCAGCACAGGGGCGAACACTGAAGCTTTCTTT.

This clone was seen more than once but under ten times. The rearrangement joins TRBV25-1 to TRBJ2-5; TRBD1 is a possible D gene (5 bases). The V and J ends lost 3 bases and 4 bases respectively, with 24 bases between them. Germline V gene data show CDR1 as MGHDK and CDR2 as SYGVNS. The CDR3 spans 18 residues. CDR3 nucleotides: TGTGCCAGCAGTGAGATTGTTTATAGGGGCGCCGGTGGAGAGACCCAGTACTTC. It translates to CASSEIVYRGAGGETQYF.

The V and J genes are TRBV28 and TRBJ1-2; 7 bases map to TRBD1. V lost 6 bases, J lost 5 bases, and 18 bases stayed unmatched. Germline V gene lookup returns CDR1 MDHEN and CDR2 SYDVKM. The CDR3 is made up of 17 amino acids. The DNA of the CDR3 is TGTGCCAGCAGCATACCCGGGGACAGCCTCACCGTTTATGGCTACACCTTC. This gives the protein CASSIPGDSLTVYGYTF.

This clone was counted a few times. The gene calls are TRBV6-1 and TRBJ2-7; no firm D call. V lost 2 bases to trimming and J lost 6 bases, with 11 bases between them. Germline V gene data show CDR1 as MNHNS and CDR2 as SASEGT. This CDR3 is built from 13 residues. CDR3 amino acids: CASSEPWAGEQYF. DNA for the CDR3: TGTGCCAGCAGTGAACCATGGGCCGGCGAGCAGTACTTC.